This T cell receptor (beta chain) was retrieved from a study of PD-1 blockade in classical Hodgkin lymphoma. Study at large: The patients were dosed with nivolumab 3 mg/kg, infused intravenously every 2 weeks. Points from the study as a whole: Whereas CD4+ TCR diversity had risen significantly by C4D1, CD8+ TCR diversity had not. Patients with a complete response exhibited baseline diversity comparable to newly diagnosed patients. It was reported that newly diagnosed patients had less baseline TCR diversity than healthy donors.

Clones were read by immunoSEQ multiplex PCR, and TCRdb kept only the in-frame ones, dropping some. The sample has approximately 44,000 clones, about two thirds seen once. In regard to this clone: The antigen is not known.

Every patient relapsed after autologous stem cell transplantation, and brentuximab vedotin exposure varied. Germline CDR1 ENHRY, CDR2 SYGVKD. The CDR3 is made up of 12 amino acids. Trimming at V came to 6 bases and at J to 4 bases, leaving 0 bases not matched to a gene. Here the sequenced sample was peripheral blood mononuclear cells (PBMCs), taken at baseline. This chain joins TRBV10-3 and TRBJ1-1, with 9 bases that match TRBD1. The source is a human donor with classical Hodgkin lymphoma. CDR3 loop: CAIRTGGTEAFF. CDR3 coding DNA: TGTGCCATCAGGACAGGGGGCACTGAAGCTTTCTTT.